Shown below are 9 T cell receptor beta chains from a single sample sequenced in a study of shared clonotypes between healthy human individuals. CD45RO-negative, CCR7-positively selected cells formed the naive CD8 fraction, excluding terminally differentiated effector memory CD45RA+ cells. Profiled with immunoSEQ multiplex PCR; TCRdb holds only in-frame clones, not every one. Among more than 2 million clones listed, roughly 95% were seen once. Sequencing input: naive CD8+ T cells from PBMCs. All receptors derive from a man aged 18 to 29 in good health. Some clones in this sample may be carry-over from other donors' samples.

V usage is TRBV10-3 and J usage is TRBJ1-2; tentative D call: TRBD1 (6 bases). The V end lost 7 bases, the J end lost 4 bases, and 7 bases lay between the germline ends. This CDR3 is built from 11 residues. From germline, CDR1 is ENHRY and CDR2 SYGVKD. The CDR3 sequence is CAIMGAYGYTF. Written as DNA, the CDR3 is TGTGCCATCATGGGGGCCTATGGCTACACCTTC.

The gene calls are TRBV27 and TRBJ1-2; TRBD1 aligns across 7 bases. In germline, CDR1 is MNHEY, CDR2 SMNVEV (reference sequence). CDR3 length: 16 amino acids. Trimming cost V 4 bases and J 3 bases; bases outside gene matches: 11. The CDR3, as DNA: TGTGCCAGCAGTTCCAAGAGGGACAGTGAACACTATGGCTACACCTTC. It encodes CASSSKRDSEHYGYTF.

The V call is TRBV15, the J call TRBJ1-1; D possibly corresponds to TRBD1 (6 bases). The CDR3 is 15 amino acids. Per germline, CDR1 LNHNV and CDR2 YYDKDF (reference sequence). Trimming shortened V by 5 bases and J by 6 bases, and 19 bases separated the two germline ends. CDR3 protein: CATSEDSYPLAEAFF. The DNA of the CDR3 is TGTGCCACCAGCGAGGACAGTTACCCCTTGGCTGAAGCTTTCTTT. Supplemented by reference TRBV15 and TRBJ1-1, the full variable domain reads DAMVIQNPRYQVTQFGKPVTLSCSQTLNHNVMYWYQQKSSQAPKLLFHYYDKDFNNEADTPDNFQSRRPNTSFCFLDIRSPGLGDTAMYLCATSEDSYPLAEAFFGQGTRLTVV.

To note about this clone: The same CDR3 can be traced to other DNA sequences in this sample. The chain uses TRBV6-5 and TRBJ2-7; D gene uncertain. The length of the CDR3 is 14 residues. Germline loops: CDR1 MNHEY, CDR2 SVGAGI. V lost 2 bases and J lost 0, with 8 bases in between. The CDR3 reads CASSYGLSSYEQYF. CDR3 coding DNA: TGTGCCAGCAGTTACGGTCTGAGCTCCTACGAGCAGTACTTC.

The rearrangement uses TRBV19 and TRBJ1-2; 10 bases map to TRBD1. The CDR3 loop spans 15 amino acids. V was clipped by 5 bases and J by 5 bases; unmatched bases: 8. Germline lookup yields CDR1 LNHDA and CDR2 SQIVND (reference sequence). CDR3 DNA: TGTGCCAGTAGTGTTCGGACAGGGGGGAGGTATGGCTACACCTTC. Protein sequence: CASSVRTGGRYGYTF. The whole variable domain, remainder taken from reference TRBV19 and TRBJ1-2, is DGGITQSPKYLFRKEGQNVTLSCEQNLNHDAMYWYRQDPGQGLRLIYYSQIVNDFQKGDIAEGYSVSREKKESFPLTVTSAQKNPTAFYLCASSVRTGGRYGYTFGSGTRLTVV.

The chain links TRBV5-1 to TRBJ2-5; 8 bases map to TRBD1. V was pared by 4 bases and J by 5 bases, with 7 bases of the junction left unmatched. CDR1 is SGHRS, CDR2 YFSETQ, per germline. The CDR3 totals 14 residues. The CDR3 region is CASSPADRGETQYF. In DNA, the CDR3 is TGCGCCAGCAGCCCAGCAGACAGGGGTGAGACCCAGTACTTC.

The V call is TRBV28, the J call TRBJ2-5, with D unresolved. The CDR3 totals 15 residues. Deletions cut 2 bases from V and 2 bases from J, with 12 bases between. The germline gives CDR1 MDHEN, CDR2 SYDVKM. Written as DNA, the CDR3 is TGTGCCAGCAGTTTACTATACATGGGACAAGAGACCCAGTACTTC. Translating gives CASSLLYMGQETQYF.

Concerning this clone itself: In the same sample, other DNA sequences code for this CDR3. This chain links TRBV27 with TRBJ2-7, with D perhaps being TRBD1 or TRBD2 (5 bases each). This CDR3 has 12 residues. V lost 3 bases and J 6 bases, leaving 9 bases between the germline ends. In germline, CDR1 is MNHEY, CDR2 SMNVEV (reference sequence). The CDR3 nucleotides are TGTGCCAGCAGTTTGACAGAGGGCGAGCAGTACTTC. Residues: CASSLTEGEQYF.

The chain has TRBV27 and TRBJ2-6; 8 nucleotides align to TRBD1. The V gene's germline CDR1 is MNHEY and CDR2 SMNVEV (reference sequence). This CDR3 has 19 residues. V lost 6 bases to trimming and J lost 0 bases; unmatched junction nucleotides: 13. CDR3 protein: CASRPTQGEVYSGANVLTF. The CDR3, as DNA: TGTGCCAGCAGACCCACACAGGGGGAGGTCTACTCTGGGGCCAACGTCCTGACTTTC.